The table lists the clone carrying this T cell receptor beta chain with a few counts. The CDR3 is 17 residues long. Germline V gene data show CDR1 as KGHDR and CDR2 as SFDVKD. V was clipped by 3 bases and J by 2 bases; unmatched bases: 12. In terms of age and location, participants ranged from roughly 18 to 90 years and lived in under 30 US areas. This sample stems from a study of blood T cell repertoires in COVID-19. About the study: Samples of COVID-19 (acute and convalescent) were obtained from the United States, Italy and Spain. Nucleic acid was either cDNA or gDNA, and it came from T cells, B-cell-depleted T cells, or PBMCs.

How the authors handled the data: Estimates of nucleated cell counts were drawn from the amplification of reference gene primers. The repertoire was sequenced with immunoSEQ multiplex PCR; TCRdb's copy has only in-frame clones and lacks some. V, J and clone size are those of that table, while D and trimming were read from the DNA. The sample holds 300,000 to 400,000 clones, approximately 92% seen once. The specimen sequenced was PBMCs or T cells enriched from blood (not recorded which). The chain has TRBV24-1 and TRBJ2-7; 7 bases fit TRBD1. This receptor was taken from a man in his late teens or twenties who had recovered from COVID-19. The CDR3 loop is CATSDHPSHGTAYEQYF. DNA for the CDR3: TGTGCCACCAGTGATCACCCTTCGCACGGGACAGCCTACGAGCAGTACTTC.